This T cell receptor beta chain was recorded in a study of Graves' ophthalmopathy and Graves' hyperthyroidism. This clonotype was seen only a few times. For repertoire sequencing, the TCR beta CDR3 regions were amplified from RNA transcripts. RT-PCR in the first round used HTBI primers; a second-round multiplex PCR followed. TCRdb ran MiXCR on the multiplex PCR reads and lists one entry per CDR3 protein. Found here are hundreds of thousands of distinct CDR3 sequences, about 40% of them singletons; the top ten hold more than 2.5%. Diagnosis was based on clinical symptoms, serum thyroxine, TRAb, thyroid ultrasound and orbital computed tomography. The CDR3 has 14 residues. The V gene end was trimmed by 6 bases and the J gene end by 5 bases; junction bases not matched to a gene: 4. Germline assignment: CDR1 SNHLY and CDR2 FYNNEI.

Sequenced material: peripheral blood. V gene TRBV2 combines with J gene TRBJ2-7; 13 bases agree with TRBD2. The receptor's source is an adult man with Graves' ophthalmopathy. The CDR3 spells CASRVLAGGNEQYF. The CDR3 nucleotides are TGTGCCAGCAGGGTACTAGCGGGAGGGAACGAGCAGTACTTC.